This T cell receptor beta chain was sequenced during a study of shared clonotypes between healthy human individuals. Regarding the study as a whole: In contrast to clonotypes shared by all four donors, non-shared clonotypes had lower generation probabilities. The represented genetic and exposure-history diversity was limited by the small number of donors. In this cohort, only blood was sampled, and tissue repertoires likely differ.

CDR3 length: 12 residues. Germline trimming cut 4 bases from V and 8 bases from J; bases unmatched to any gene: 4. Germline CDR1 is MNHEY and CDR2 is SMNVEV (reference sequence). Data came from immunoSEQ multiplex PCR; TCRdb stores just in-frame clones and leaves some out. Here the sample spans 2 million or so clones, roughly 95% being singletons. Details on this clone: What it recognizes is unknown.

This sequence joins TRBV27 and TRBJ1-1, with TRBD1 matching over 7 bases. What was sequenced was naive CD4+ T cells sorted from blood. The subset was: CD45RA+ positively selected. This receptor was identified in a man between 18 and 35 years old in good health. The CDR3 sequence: CASSYGTAEAFF. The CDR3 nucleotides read TGTGCCAGCAGTTATGGGACAGCCGAAGCTTTCTTT.